The rows below give T cell receptor beta chains drawn from one sample of a study of shared clonotypes between healthy human individuals. Assay: immunoSEQ multiplex PCR; the TCRdb copy retains only in-frame clones and omits some. This repertoire shows hundreds of thousands of clones, nearly 95% found once; its top ten account for under 30%. The sample consisted of naive CD8+ T cells sorted from blood. The source is a man under 40 in good health. Each CDR3 is given with its conserved first and last residue. A D gene is named only where the DNA matches it firmly. Rows give clone size only sometimes, using once, few, many, or a class for an expanded clone.

j_call	v_call	clone_size	d_call	cdr3_nt	cdr3_aa
TRBJ2-1	TRBV2	-	TRBD2	TGTGCCAGCAGTTTAGGGACTAGCGTAGACAATGAGCAGTTCTTC	CASSLGTSVDNEQFF
TRBJ2-4	TRBV14	-	-	TGTGCCAGCAGCCACGACGTGGTGGCAATTGGCATTCAGTACTTC	CASSHDVVAIGIQYF
TRBJ1-3	TRBV28	few	TRBD1	TGTGCCAGCAGCATACAGGGGCCGTCTGGAAACACCATATATTTT	CASSIQGPSGNTIYF
TRBJ2-1	TRBV7-9	-	-	TGTGCCAGCAGCCCTATGAATGAGCAGTTCTTC	CASSPMNEQFF
TRBJ2-7	TRBV29-1	-	-	TGCAGCGGATTTAGGGACGACGAGCAGTACTTC	CSGFRDDEQYF
TRBJ1-5	TRBV6-6	-	-	TGTGCCAGCAGTTACTCCCCAGCAAATCAGCCCCAGCATTTT	CASSYSPANQPQHF
TRBJ2-7	TRBV10-3	-	-	TGTGCCATCAGTGGGCACAACCCCTACGAGCAGTACTTC	CAISGHNPYEQYF
TRBJ2-7	TRBV5-6	-	TRBD2	TGTGCCAGCAGCTTGATTTCGGGGGGGTCCTACGAGCAGTACTTC	CASSLISGGSYEQYF
TRBJ2-7	TRBV4-3	-	-	TGCGCCAGCAGCCAAGATGCAGGGGCGGGCACCTACGAGCAGTACTTC	CASSQDAGAGTYEQYF
TRBJ1-1	TRBV16	-	-	TGTGCCAGCAGCCAAGGATCGTCACTAGAAGCTTTCTTT	CASSQGSSLEAFF
TRBJ2-3	TRBV6-1	-	-	TGTGCCAGCAGATGGGCTTCGGACACAGATACGCAGTATTTT	CASRWASDTDTQYF
TRBJ2-7	TRBV27	once	-	TGTGCCAGCAGGCCGATTGGTGGTGGGGACTACGAGCAGTACTTC	CASRPIGGGDYEQYF
TRBJ2-5	TRBV7-2	-	-	TGTGCCAGCAGCTTAGGGAGCGAGACCCAGTACTTC	CASSLGSETQYF
TRBJ2-1	TRBV21-1	-	-	TGTGCCAGCCGCCCGACTAGCGGGCATCTTCAAAAGCAGTTCTTC	CASRPTSGHLQKQFF
TRBJ2-3	TRBV27	-	-	TGTGCCAGCAGTTTATCTTGGTATTCGGGCACAGATACGCAGTATTTT	CASSLSWYSGTDTQYF
TRBJ2-1	TRBV19	-	-	TGTGCCAGTACGGCGGGGTTGGATTACAATGAGCAGTTCTTC	CASTAGLDYNEQFF
TRBJ2-3	TRBV5-5	-	-	TGTGCCAGCAGCTTTCTGGTGGGAAGCGATACGCAGTATTTT	CASSFLVGSDTQYF
TRBJ2-7	TRBV4-3	-	TRBD1	TGCGCCAGCAGCCAAGGGACAGGGATCTACGAGCAGTACTTC	CASSQGTGIYEQYF
TRBJ2-3	TRBV21-1	once	-	TGTGCCAGCAGCCCATGCACAGATACGCAGTATTTT	CASSPCTDTQYF
TRBJ2-3	TRBV7-8	-	TRBD2	TGTGCCAGCAGCTTTAGCGGGAGCCCCACAGATACGCAGTATTTT	CASSFSGSPTDTQYF
TRBJ2-7	TRBV19	-	TRBD1	TGTGCCAGTAGTATTACAGGGGGTGTCTACGAGCAGTACTTC	CASSITGGVYEQYF
TRBJ2-1	TRBV4-3	-	-	TGCGCCAGCAGCCAAGTAACAGGGACCTACAATGAGCAGTTCTTC	CASSQVTGTYNEQFF
TRBJ2-7	TRBV13	-	TRBD1	TGTGCCAGCAGCGGGGACAGGGGAAGGTACGAGCAGTACTTC	CASSGDRGRYEQYF
TRBJ1-3	TRBV6-1	-	-	TGTGCCAGCAGTGAAGGTGGGTCCGGAAACACCATATATTTT	CASSEGGSGNTIYF
TRBJ1-2	TRBV14	-	-	TGTGCCAGCAGCCCCCTTGTTATACAGGGCTCCTATGGCTACACCTTC	CASSPLVIQGSYGYTF
TRBJ2-2	TRBV27	-	TRBD1	TGTGCCAGCAGTTCCGGGACAGGGGTTTTCGGGGAGCTGTTTTTT	CASSSGTGVFGELFF
TRBJ2-5	TRBV18	-	-	TGTGCCAGCTCACTCACGGTGTACCAAGAGACCCAGTACTTC	CASSLTVYQETQYF
TRBJ2-2	TRBV27	-	-	TGTGCCAGCAGTACACGGGGCGGGGAGCTGTTTTTT	CASSTRGGELFF
TRBJ2-2	TRBV4-1	once	TRBD1	TGCGCCAGCAGCGTCCGACAGGGCAACGCGAACACCGGGGAGCTGTTTTTT	CASSVRQGNANTGELFF
TRBJ2-2	TRBV7-7	-	-	TGTGCCAGCAGCCGTTTCCCGGAGGTGGAAGTCGGGGAGCTGTTTTTT	CASSRFPEVEVGELFF